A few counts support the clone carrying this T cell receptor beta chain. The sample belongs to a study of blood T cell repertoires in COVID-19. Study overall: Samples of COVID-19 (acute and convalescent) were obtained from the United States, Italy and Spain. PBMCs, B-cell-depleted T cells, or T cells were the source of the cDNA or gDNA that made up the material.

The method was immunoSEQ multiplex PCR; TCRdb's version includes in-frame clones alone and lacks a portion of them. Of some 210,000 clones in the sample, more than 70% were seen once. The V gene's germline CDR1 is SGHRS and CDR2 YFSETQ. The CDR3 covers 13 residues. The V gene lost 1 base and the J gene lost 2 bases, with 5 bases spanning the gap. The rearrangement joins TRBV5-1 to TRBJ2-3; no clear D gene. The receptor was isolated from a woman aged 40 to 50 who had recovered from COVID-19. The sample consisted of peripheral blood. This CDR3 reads CASSLLSTDTQYF. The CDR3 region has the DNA TGCGCCAGCAGCTTGTTATCCACAGATACGCAGTATTTT.